This T cell receptor beta chain comes out of a study of T-cell memory formation after mild COVID-19. Note on this clonotype: Its antigen is unidentified.

Each CDR3 protein is one row after TCRdb ran MiXCR on the 5' RACE reads. The sample lists about 470,000 distinct CDR3 sequences, 20% to 25% occurring once. V shed 4 bases and J shed 2 bases, with 16 bases lying between them. The CDR3 is made up of 15 amino acids. Germline CDR1 and CDR2: SQVTM and ANQGSEA. General observations from the study: SARS-CoV-2 specificity was not confirmed for second-wave clones peaking on day 37. Contracting clones, day 15 to 85, had balanced CD4/CD8, and later expanders favored CD4+.

The receptor was isolated from an adult woman who had mild COVID-19 (a few samples of this study predate the infection). Cell type and time point are not known. V and J are TRBV29-1 and TRBJ2-3; maybe TRBD1 (6 bases). The sequencing sample was made of PBMCs or a T cell subset sorted from them (not recorded which). CDR3 DNA sequence: TGCAGCGTTGGAATCGGGACACCCACCACAGATACGCAGTATTTT. Amino acids: CSVGIGTPTTDTQYF.